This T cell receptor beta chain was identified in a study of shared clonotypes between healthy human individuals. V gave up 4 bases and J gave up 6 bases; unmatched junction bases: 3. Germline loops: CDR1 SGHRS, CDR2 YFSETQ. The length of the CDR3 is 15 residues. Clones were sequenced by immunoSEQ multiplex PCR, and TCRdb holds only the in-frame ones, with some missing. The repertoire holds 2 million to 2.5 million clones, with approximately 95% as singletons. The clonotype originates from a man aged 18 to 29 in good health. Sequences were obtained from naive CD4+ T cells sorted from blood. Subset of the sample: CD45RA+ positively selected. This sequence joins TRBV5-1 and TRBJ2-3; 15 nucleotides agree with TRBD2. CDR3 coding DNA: TGCGCCAGCAGCCGGACTAGCGGGAGGGCCGATACGCAGTATTTT. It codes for CASSRTSGRADTQYF.